This entry features one T cell receptor (beta chain) sequence. The sample has other DNA sequences that encode this CDR3 too. It was with 60 Vbeta and 13 Jbeta primers that the PCR ran. Here immunoSEQ multiplex PCR was the method, and the copy in TCRdb shows in-frame clones only, minus some. The sample includes hundreds of thousands of clones, around 80% of them seen just once. This entry is derived from a study of cytomegalovirus exposure and HLA in healthy donors. Study context: Prior work identified 95 million to 120 million unique TCR beta sequences in some 180 million T cells. Of all 400 or so donors who were genotyped, about 84% belonged to the Caucasian-associated ancestry cluster.

This CDR3 is built from 14 residues. The germline V and J ends were trimmed by 0 bases and 5 bases, with 9 bases remaining between them. Germline assignment: CDR1 SGHRS and CDR2 YFSETQ. The V call is TRBV5-1, the J call TRBJ2-1; a weak D match, TRBD1 (5 bases). The TCR sequence derives from a girl aged 2 to 10 in good health and CMV-seronegative. Sample: PBMCs. CDR3: CASSLVQGNNEQFF. In nucleotides, the CDR3 is TGCGCCAGCAGCTTGGTCCAGGGTAACAATGAGCAGTTCTTC. Looking up the rest from reference TRBV5-1 and TRBJ2-1 gives the full variable domain: KAGVTQTPRYLIKTRGQQVTLSCSPISGHRSVSWYQQTPGQGLQFLFEYFSETQRNKGNFPGRFSGRQFSNSRSEMNVSTLELGDSALYLCASSLVQGNNEQFFGPGTRLTVL.